This TCR beta chain was observed in a study of blood T cell repertoires in COVID-19. CDR1 is LGHDT and CDR2 is YNNKEL in the germline V gene (reference sequence). Trimming removed 0 bases at V and 0 bases at J, with 9 bases between. The CDR3 loop spans 16 amino acids. Clones were read by immunoSEQ multiplex PCR, and TCRdb kept only the in-frame ones, dropping some. The table lists roughly 250,000 clones, about 90% of them singletons. The V and J genes are TRBV3-1 (or the pseudogene TRBV3-2) and TRBJ1-3; D is possibly TRBD1 (5 bases). The TCR comes from a woman in her thirties or forties who had been exposed to COVID-19. Sequenced sample: PBMCs or T cells enriched from blood (not recorded which). CDR3 sequence: CASSQDKGVSGNTIYF. The CDR3 region has the DNA TGTGCCAGCAGCCAAGATAAAGGGGTCTCTGGAAACACCATATATTTT.